This T cell receptor (beta chain) was sequenced during a study of a mutant IDH1 vaccine in newly diagnosed glioma. Overall study: The sex distribution of treated patients was 62.5% male and roughly 40% female, with a mean age of 40.4 years. Earlier care involved radiotherapy, temozolomide, or both, and the majority received both.

V lost 6 bases to trimming and J lost 4 bases, with 18 bases between them. From germline, CDR1 is MNHEY and CDR2 SVGAGI. There are 15 residues in the CDR3. Here immunoSEQ multiplex PCR was the method, and the copy in TCRdb shows in-frame clones only, minus some. This sample has tens of thousands of clones; 83% occur once, and the top ten carry 7% to 9%. Whole-study results and caveats: Alterations occurring in top peripheral T cell clonotypes seemed unrelated to pseudoprogression.

Worth noting for this clone: As yet, its antigen is unknown.

Sample time point: baseline, week 1 (first vaccination visit). Treatment indicated: pre-vaccination baseline after standard-of-care therapy. Tumors from donors were new WHO grade 3 or 4 IDH1-mutant astrocytomas with ATRX loss. The rearrangement joins TRBV6-5 to TRBJ1-2; tentative D call: TRBD1 (5 bases). The sequences come from PBMCs, collected from a glioma patient treated with radiotherapy, temozolomide or both. This receptor was identified in a woman aged 50 to 65 with glioma. The CDR3 bases are TGTGCCAGCAGCCTCGGGGGGGGTTCAATCTATGGCTACACCTTC. Protein sequence: CASSLGGGSIYGYTF.